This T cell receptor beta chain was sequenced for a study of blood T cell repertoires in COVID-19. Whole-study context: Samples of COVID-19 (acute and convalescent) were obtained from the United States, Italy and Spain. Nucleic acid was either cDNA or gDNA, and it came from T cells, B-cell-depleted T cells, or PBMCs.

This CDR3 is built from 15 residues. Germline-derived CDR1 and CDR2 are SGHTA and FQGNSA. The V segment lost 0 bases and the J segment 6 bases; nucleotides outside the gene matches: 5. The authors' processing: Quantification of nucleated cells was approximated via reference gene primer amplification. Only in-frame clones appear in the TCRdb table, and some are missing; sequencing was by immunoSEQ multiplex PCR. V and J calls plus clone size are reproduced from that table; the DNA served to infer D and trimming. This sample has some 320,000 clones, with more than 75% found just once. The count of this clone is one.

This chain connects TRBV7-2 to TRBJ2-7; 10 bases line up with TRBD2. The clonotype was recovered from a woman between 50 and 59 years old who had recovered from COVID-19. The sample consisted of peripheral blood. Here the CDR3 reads CASSLALAGASEQYF. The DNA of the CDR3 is TGTGCCAGCAGCTTAGCGCTAGCGGGGGCATCCGAGCAGTACTTC.